This record looks at one T cell receptor (beta chain) sequence and its context. Its antigen is as yet unknown. This sample is drawn from a study of siplizumab effects on memory and regulatory T cells. Whole-study findings and limits: No naive or memory phenotype could be assigned to roughly 80-95% of proliferating clones.

The data were produced by immunoSEQ multiplex PCR, yet TCRdb's version contains in-frame clones alone and is incomplete. This table holds 95,000 to 110,000 clones, roughly 92% found once. The sequence was collected from a human donor in good health. The material sequenced was Tregs sorted from blood.

The CDR3 spells CSVLTMNTEAFF. DNA of the CDR3: TGCAGCGTACTTACCATGAACACTGAAGCTTTCTTT. The chain couples TRBV29-1 to TRBJ1-1; no clear D. CDR3 size: 12 residues. Trimming stripped 6 bases from V and 0 bases from J, with 8 bases between. Germline CDR1 SQVTM, CDR2 ANQGSEA.